The 22 T cell receptor beta chains given below trace back to one sample, sequenced in a study of tissue T cells after allogeneic stem cell transplantation. Only in-frame clones appear in the TCRdb table, and some are missing; sequencing was by immunoSEQ multiplex PCR. Here the sample spans some 4,900 clones, over 60% being singletons. The sequencing used tissue from the colon, collected at autopsy. These TCRs come from a female donor of 60 years or more with lung cancer.

This clone was observed a handful of times. The chain recombines TRBV2 with TRBJ2-2, with a possible D match to TRBD2 (5 bases). The CDR3 runs to 15 residues. Germline-derived CDR1 and CDR2 are SNHLY and FYNNEI. Between the trimmed V and J ends, which lost 6 bases and 5 bases, there was a span of 16 bases. The CDR3 loop is CASRRTGMGTGELFF. CDR3 bases: TGTGCCAGCAGGCGGACTGGGATGGGGACCGGGGAGCTGTTTTTT. Combining the CDR3 with reference TRBV2 and TRBJ2-2 gives the whole variable domain EPEVTQTPSHQVTQMGQEVILRCVPISNHLYFYWYRQILGQKVEFLVSFYNNEISEKSEIFDDQFSVERPDGSNFTLKIRSTKLEDSAMYFCASRRTGMGTGELFFGEGSRLTVL.

This clone came up a few times. The V and J genes are TRBV24-1 and TRBJ2-6; 9 bases fit TRBD2. CDR3 length: 19 residues. V lost 3 bases and J lost 4; bases outside the gene matches: 12. Germline-derived CDR1 and CDR2 are KGHDR and SFDVKD. CDR3 residues: CATSDVASGIVTGANVLTF. CDR3 DNA: TGTGCCACCAGTGATGTGGCTAGCGGGATAGTAACCGGGGCCAACGTCCTGACTTTC.

V usage is TRBV12-3 or TRBV12-4 and J usage is TRBJ1-5; D gene unclear. The CDR3 totals 13 residues. V dropped 2 bases and J dropped 5 bases, with 7 bases sitting between them. The CDR3 region is CASSLMVDQPQHF. The DNA for the CDR3 is TGTGCCAGCAGTTTAATGGTGGATCAGCCCCAGCATTTT.

The chain combines TRBV18 with TRBJ1-1, with 7 bases identical to TRBD1. Germline lookup yields CDR1 KGHSH and CDR2 LQKENI. J was trimmed by 2 bases and V by 3 bases; bases with no gene match: 3. The CDR3 extends over 14 amino acids. In DNA, the CDR3 is TGTGCCAGCTCACCGGACAGGAAAAACACTGAAGCTTTCTTT. This codes for CASSPDRKNTEAFF. Filled out from reference TRBV18 and TRBJ1-1, the complete variable domain reads NAGVMQNPRHLVRRRGQEARLRCSPMKGHSHVYWYRQLPEEGLKFMVYLQKENIIDESGMPKERFSAEFPKEGPSILRIQQVVRGDSAAYFCASSPDRKNTEAFFGQGTRLTVV.

V and J are TRBV3-1 (or the pseudogene TRBV3-2) and TRBJ1-2; D remains ambiguous. The CDR3 length is 14 residues. The germline V and J ends were trimmed by 1 base and 7 bases, with 13 bases remaining between them. The germline CDR1 and CDR2 sequences are LGHDT and YNNKEL (reference sequence). The DNA for the CDR3 is TGTGCCAGCAGCCAAGCCGCAGTCCCCAGTGGCTACACCTTC. Translating gives CASSQAAVPSGYTF.

V is TRBV6-1 and J is TRBJ2-3; perhaps TRBD1 as D (6 bases). The CDR3 contains 13 residues. Germline loops: CDR1 MNHNS, CDR2 SASEGT. V lost 0 bases, J lost 11 bases, and 12 bases lay in between. DNA of the CDR3: TGTGCCAGCAGTGAAGCGCTAACAGGGAGGCAGTATTTT. Its translation is CASSEALTGRQYF.

The V call is TRBV12-5, the J call TRBJ1-1, with a weak D call TRBD1 (5 bases). The CDR3 consists of 13 residues. V dropped 8 bases and J dropped 4 bases, with 14 bases sitting between them. Per germline, CDR1 LGHNT and CDR2 FRNRAP. The CDR3 DNA is TGTGCTAGTACAAGGACCCAGGGCACTGAAGCTTTCTTT. This encodes CASTRTQGTEAFF.

V gene TRBV19 combines with J gene TRBJ2-2; D is perhaps TRBD1 (5 bases). The CDR3 is 15 amino acids. V shed 4 bases and J shed 1 base, with 10 bases lying between them. Germline V gene data show CDR1 as LNHDA and CDR2 as SQIVND (reference sequence). The CDR3, as DNA: TGTGCCAGTAGTACCCAAGGGGTGAACACCGGGGAGCTGTTTTTT. Residues: CASSTQGVNTGELFF. Looking up the rest from reference TRBV19 and TRBJ2-2 gives the full variable domain: DGGITQSPKYLFRKEGQNVTLSCEQNLNHDAMYWYRQDPGQGLRLIYYSQIVNDFQKGDIAEGYSVSREKKESFPLTVTSAQKNPTAFYLCASSTQGVNTGELFFGEGSRLTVL.

This clone was seen a handful of times. V is TRBV9 and J is TRBJ1-1, with D possibly being TRBD1 (5 bases). This CDR3 has 14 residues. Trimming took 3 bases from V and 0 from J, leaving 9 bases between them. Germline V gene data show CDR1 as SGDLS and CDR2 as YYNGEE. The CDR3: CASSAGRVNTEAFF. Written as DNA, the CDR3 is TGTGCCAGCAGCGCAGGGAGGGTGAACACTGAAGCTTTCTTT.

The chain carries TRBV4-1 and TRBJ1-4, with D possibly being TRBD1 (6 bases). V was clipped by 1 base and J by 7 bases, with 16 bases between them. Per the germline V gene, CDR1 is MGHRA and CDR2 is YSYEKL. This CDR3 is 16 amino acids long. In nucleotides, the CDR3 is TGCGCCAGCAGCCAAGGTCGCCAGGGGTTTCGTGAAAAACTGTTTTTT. Protein sequence: CASSQGRQGFREKLFF.

The CDR3 nucleotides read TGTGCCAGCAGCTTAGAGGCCTCCAAGTACAATGAGCAGTTCTTC. It codes for CASSLEASKYNEQFF. The rearrangement joins TRBV11-2 to TRBJ2-1; D remains ambiguous. Trimming stripped 0 bases from V and 4 bases from J, with 10 bases between. The germline gives CDR1 SGHAT, CDR2 FQNNGV. The CDR3 consists of 15 residues. Together with reference TRBV11-2 and TRBJ2-1, the CDR3 gives the full variable domain: EAGVAQSPRYKIIEKRQSVAFWCNPISGHATLYWYQQILGQGPKLLIQFQNNGVVDDSQLPKDRFSAERLKGVDSTLKIQPAKLEDSAVYLCASSLEASKYNEQFFGPGTRLTVL.

The chain links TRBV3-1 (or the pseudogene TRBV3-2) to TRBJ2-3; 7 bases align to TRBD2. J was trimmed by 4 bases and V by 0 bases; bases with no gene match: 7. This CDR3 has 16 amino acids. CDR1 LGHDT and CDR2 YNNKEL come from the germline V gene (reference sequence). CDR3 in DNA: TGTGCCAGCAGCCAAGAAGGACTAGTTAGGGCAGATACGCAGTATTTT. Amino acids: CASSQEGLVRADTQYF.

This clone is labeled as large. The CDR3 DNA is TGTGCCTGGAGTGTTGGACAGGCCTACTCTGGAAACACCATATATTTT. As protein: CAWSVGQAYSGNTIYF. The chain carries TRBV30 and TRBJ1-3; TRBD1 matches 7 bases. This CDR3 spans 16 amino acids. Germline-derived CDR1 and CDR2 are GTSNPN and SVGIG (reference sequence). The V segment lost 0 bases and the J segment 0 bases; nucleotides outside the gene matches: 5. Full variable domain (remainder filled in from reference TRBV30 and TRBJ1-3): SQTIHQWPATLVQPVGSPLSLECTVEGTSNPNLYWYRQAAGRGLQLLFYSVGIGQISSEVPQNLSASRPQDRQFILSSKKLLLSDSGFYLCAWSVGQAYSGNTIYFGEGSWLTVV.

This chain joins TRBV6-5 and TRBJ1-1; 8 positions match TRBD1. V dropped 6 bases and J dropped 3; count of bases not matched to a gene: 6. CDR1 and CDR2 from the germline V gene are MNHEY and SVGAGI. The CDR3 loop spans 14 amino acids. For the CDR3, the DNA is TGTGCCAGCAGGGGCCTGGACAGGGACACTGAAGCTTTCTTT. It specifies CASRGLDRDTEAFF.

This clone is a singleton in its sample. CDR3 protein: CASSIQGQGTYEQYF. In nucleotides, the CDR3 is TGTGCCAGTAGTATCCAGGGACAGGGGACCTACGAGCAGTACTTC. The V call is TRBV19, the J call TRBJ2-7, with 10 bases fitting TRBD1. The CDR3 extends over 15 amino acids. V trimming: 3 bases; J trimming: 2 bases; junction bases outside the gene matches: 4. In germline, CDR1 is LNHDA, CDR2 SQIVND (reference sequence).

This rearrangement joins TRBV18 to TRBJ2-2, with TRBD2 as a possible D gene (7 bases). Per the germline V gene, CDR1 is KGHSH and CDR2 is LQKENI. This CDR3 spans 16 amino acids. Trimming shortened V by 3 bases and J by 0 bases, and 11 bases separated the two germline ends. The CDR3 nucleotides are TGTGCCAGCTCACCTCCGGGGGGCCCGAACACCGGGGAGCTGTTTTTT. Protein sequence: CASSPPGGPNTGELFF.

V gene TRBV3-1 (or the pseudogene TRBV3-2) combines with J gene TRBJ1-6; D call uncertain. This CDR3 is built from 15 residues. Germline loops: CDR1 LGHDT, CDR2 YNNKEL (reference sequence). Trimming removed 4 bases at V and 5 bases at J, with 12 bases between. The CDR3 sequence is CASSRRRADNSPLHF. Written as DNA, the CDR3 is TGTGCCAGCAGCCGCCGACGGGCGGATAATTCACCCCTCCACTTT.

This clone was detected only once. The chain recombines TRBV6-1 with TRBJ1-6; 8 bases fit TRBD1. Germline assignment: CDR1 MNHNS and CDR2 SASEGT. The V gene end was trimmed by 4 bases and the J gene end by 0 bases; junction bases not matched to a gene: 8. The CDR3 runs to 18 residues. The CDR3: CASSGERTGSSYNSPLHF. CDR3 DNA: TGTGCCAGCAGTGGCGAAAGGACAGGGAGCTCCTATAATTCACCCCTCCACTTT.

J is TRBJ2-7 and V is TRBV14, with TRBD2 matching 9 bases. CDR1 is SGHDN and CDR2 is FVKESK in the germline V gene. The CDR3 loop spans 15 amino acids. V dropped 1 base and J dropped 3; count of bases not matched to a gene: 4. As DNA, the CDR3 is TGTGCCAGCAGCCAAGGGCTAGCGGGATTCTACGAGCAGTACTTC. Translated: CASSQGLAGFYEQYF.

The chain carries TRBV15 and TRBJ1-5; 8 bases are shared with TRBD1. The CDR3 runs to 14 residues. Germline trimming cut 3 bases from V and 6 bases from J; bases unmatched to any gene: 4. Germline V gene lookup returns CDR1 LNHNV and CDR2 YYDKDF (reference sequence). The CDR3, as DNA: TGTGCCACCAGCAGCCGACAGGGGCGTCAGCCCCAGCATTTT. It translates to CATSSRQGRQPQHF.

The genes are TRBV3-1 (or the pseudogene TRBV3-2) and TRBJ2-3; 7 nucleotides align to TRBD2. This CDR3 comprises 15 residues. After removal of 0 bases from V and 4 bases from J, the junction contained 4 bases not matched to a gene. Germline CDR1 and CDR2: LGHDT and YNNKEL (reference sequence). Here the CDR3 reads CASSQDGTIADTQYF. DNA for the CDR3: TGTGCCAGCAGCCAAGATGGGACTATAGCAGATACGCAGTATTTT.

V gene TRBV30 combines with J gene TRBJ1-6; D uncertain. Trimming stripped 0 bases from V and 10 bases from J, with 10 bases between. The CDR3 extends over 13 amino acids. From germline, CDR1 is GTSNPN and CDR2 SVGIG (reference sequence). The CDR3 protein is CAWSVYRASPLHF. The CDR3 DNA reads TGTGCCTGGAGTGTATACCGGGCCTCACCCCTCCACTTT.